Each of the 25 T cell receptor beta chains below was sequenced from the same sample in a study of T cells in localized non-small cell lung cancer. Assay: immunoSEQ multiplex PCR; the TCRdb copy retains only in-frame clones and omits some. The sample yields about 35,000 clones, roughly 80% seen once. The specimen was peripheral blood, collected before any cancer treatment. The receptors derive from a male donor older than 55 with stage III squamous cell lung carcinoma.

The table lists this clone with a count of one. The chain employs TRBV6-5 and TRBJ1-1; D ambiguous. The CDR3 length is 14 residues. Trimming removed 0 bases at V and 6 bases at J, with 11 bases between. CDR1 MNHEY and CDR2 SVGAGI come from the germline V gene. The CDR3 DNA follows: TGTGCCAGCAGTTACTCGAAAAATCCCCCTGAAGCTTTCTTT. It translates to CASSYSKNPPEAFF.

The gene calls are TRBV5-1 and TRBJ2-5, with D possibly TRBD2 on 6 matching bases. Germline V gene lookup returns CDR1 SGHRS and CDR2 YFSETQ. V shed 4 bases and J shed 7 bases, with 20 bases lying between them. The CDR3 loop spans 15 amino acids. The chain's CDR3 is CASSTYGTHGGTQYF. The CDR3 nucleotides are TGCGCCAGCAGCACGTACGGGACCCACGGGGGGACCCAGTACTTC.

The rearrangement joins TRBV6-6 to TRBJ2-7; D is possibly TRBD2 (6 bases). In germline, CDR1 is MNHNY, CDR2 SVGAGI (reference sequence). The CDR3 totals 13 residues. The V gene lost 3 bases and the J gene lost 1 base, with 7 bases spanning the gap. Here the CDR3 reads CASSYRGSYEQYF. DNA for the CDR3: TGTGCCAGCAGTTATCGGGGGTCCTACGAGCAGTACTTC.

The chain recombines TRBV18 with TRBJ2-7, with TRBD2 identical over 8 bases. In germline, CDR1 is KGHSH, CDR2 LQKENI. The CDR3 length is 15 residues. The V segment lost 4 bases and the J segment 6 bases; nucleotides outside the gene matches: 11. The CDR3, as DNA: TGTGCCAGCTCACAGGGACTAGGGATCGACTCCGAGCAGTACTTC. It codes for CASSQGLGIDSEQYF.

V is TRBV5-6 and J is TRBJ2-3, with D maybe TRBD1 (5 bases). CDR1 is SGHDT, CDR2 YYEEEE, per germline. The CDR3 covers 11 residues. V was pared by 4 bases and J by 6 bases, with 6 bases between. The CDR3 loop is CASSPGDTQYF. Written as DNA, the CDR3 is TGTGCCAGCAGCCCAGGGGATACGCAGTATTTT.

The V gene is TRBV5-5, the J gene TRBJ1-1, with D hard to call. Between the trimmed V and J ends, which lost 0 bases and 4 bases, there was a span of 10 bases. Germline-derived CDR1 and CDR2 are SGHKS and YYEKEE (reference sequence). CDR3 length equals 14 residues. The CDR3 coding sequence is TGTGCCAGCAGCTTGGTGGGGAGGAGCACTGAAGCTTTCTTT. Translation: CASSLVGRSTEAFF.

This clone was found a few times. This chain links TRBV5-6 with TRBJ1-6; weak D call: TRBD1 (5 bases). In germline, CDR1 is SGHDT, CDR2 YYEEEE. Deletions cut 2 bases from V and 9 bases from J, with 6 bases between. This CDR3 contains 12 residues. This CDR3 reads CASSFGGSPLHF. In DNA form, the CDR3 reads TGTGCCAGCAGCTTCGGGGGTTCACCCCTCCACTTT.

The V and J genes are TRBV19 and TRBJ2-5, with D possibly matching TRBD2 (6 bases). CDR1 and CDR2 (germline): LNHDA, SQIVND (reference sequence). V lost 3 bases and J 2 bases, leaving 7 bases between the germline ends. The CDR3 has 13 residues. The CDR3 nucleotides read TGTGCCAGTAGTATGGAGGGGCAAGAGACCCAGTACTTC. It translates to CASSMEGQETQYF.

The chain links TRBV5-4 to TRBJ2-3; the D call may be TRBD1 or TRBD2 (5 bases each). Trimming cost V 4 bases and J 10 bases, with 13 bases left between them. Per germline, CDR1 SGHNT and CDR2 YYREEE (reference sequence). The CDR3 length is 12 residues. The chain's CDR3 is CASSPGTSAQYF. CDR3 nucleotide sequence: TGTGCCAGCAGCCCTGGGACCTCAGCGCAGTATTTT.

The chain carries TRBV29-1 and TRBJ2-3; 8 bases match TRBD2. Per the germline V gene, CDR1 is SQVTM and CDR2 is ANQGSEA. V dropped 7 bases and J dropped 4; count of bases not matched to a gene: 10. This CDR3 is 14 amino acids long. CDR3 coding DNA: TGCAGCGCCGACGCCGGGGGGGACCCAGATACGCAGTATTTT. Protein sequence: CSADAGGDPDTQYF.

The chain has TRBV30 and TRBJ1-4, with 8 bases that match TRBD1. J lost 7 bases, V lost 0 bases, and 1 base had no gene match. The CDR3 has 13 residues. Germline V gene data show CDR1 as GTSNPN and CDR2 as SVGIG (reference sequence). The CDR3 DNA sequence: TGTGCCTGGAGTGTACAGGGGGGTGAAAAACTGTTTTTT. Protein: CAWSVQGGEKLFF.

Here the CDR3 reads CSVRQPGSDEQFF. CDR3 in DNA: TGCAGCGTCCGACAGCCTGGATCGGATGAGCAGTTCTTC. The chain couples TRBV29-1 to TRBJ2-1, with D possibly being TRBD1 (5 bases). In germline, CDR1 is SQVTM, CDR2 ANQGSEA. V lost 6 bases, J lost 8 bases, and 17 bases lay in between. This CDR3 has 13 residues.

The chain combines TRBV5-4 with TRBJ2-5, with D tentatively TRBD1 or TRBD2 (5 bases each). The CDR3 sequence is 14 residues long. The V end was cut by 3 bases, the J end by 5 bases, with 14 bases between. Per germline, CDR1 SGHNT and CDR2 YYREEE (reference sequence). Here the CDR3 reads CASSSLAREETQYF. The CDR3 nucleotides are TGTGCCAGCAGCTCTCTGGCCAGGGAGGAGACCCAGTACTTC.

The chain couples TRBV5-4 to TRBJ1-2; TRBD1 might be the D (5 bases). The CDR3 length is 15 residues. CDR1 is SGHNT and CDR2 is YYREEE in the germline V gene (reference sequence). Trimming took 4 bases from V and 7 from J, leaving 20 bases between them. CDR3 amino acids: CASSPSQGQRGGYTF. For the CDR3, the DNA is TGTGCCAGCAGCCCTTCCCAGGGCCAGAGAGGTGGCTACACCTTC.

The CDR3 region is CASRKTAGGRGDEQFF. CDR3 nucleotides: TGTGCCAGCAGGAAAACAGCGGGGGGCCGCGGGGATGAGCAGTTCTTC. The chain carries TRBV2 and TRBJ2-1; 9 bases line up with TRBD2. Germline V gives CDR1 SNHLY, CDR2 FYNNEI. This CDR3 has 16 amino acids. V lost 6 bases, J lost 8 bases, and 14 bases stayed unmatched.

The chain has TRBV7-2 and TRBJ2-3; D possibly corresponds to TRBD2 (7 bases). The CDR3 contains 19 residues. V lost 0 bases, J lost 3 bases, and 22 bases lay in between. CDR1 and CDR2 from the germline V gene are SGHTA and FQGNSA. CDR3 amino acids: CASSLAIVGAGVRTDTQYF. The CDR3, as DNA: TGTGCCAGCAGCTTAGCTATCGTGGGGGCGGGAGTACGTACAGATACGCAGTATTTT.

The rearrangement uses TRBV9 and TRBJ1-5; tentatively, D is TRBD1 (6 bases). From germline, CDR1 is SGDLS and CDR2 YYNGEE. Between the trimmed V and J ends, which lost 0 bases and 6 bases, there was a span of 13 bases. This CDR3 spans 15 amino acids. CDR3 residues: CASSVARARGQPQHF. CDR3 bases: TGTGCCAGCAGCGTAGCTAGGGCCAGGGGTCAGCCCCAGCATTTT.

This clone was counted only a few times. The genes are TRBV5-6 and TRBJ1-5; D call uncertain. V lost 4 bases and J lost 6, with 8 bases in between. Germline CDR1 SGHDT, CDR2 YYEEEE. The CDR3 runs 12 residues. In nucleotides, the CDR3 is TGTGCCAGCAGCCGCGACGGTCAGCCCCAGCATTTT. Translating it yields CASSRDGQPQHF.

This chain links TRBV6-4 with TRBJ1-2; TRBD1 matches at 8 bases. V dropped 6 bases and J dropped 7; count of bases not matched to a gene: 7. The germline CDR1 and CDR2 sequences are MRHNA and SNTAGT. The CDR3 consists of 13 residues. This chain's CDR3 is CASRGGQAGGYTF. The CDR3 nucleotides are TGTGCCAGCAGGGGGGGACAGGCAGGTGGCTACACCTTC.

V gene TRBV29-1 combines with J gene TRBJ2-1; TRBD2 matches at 13 bases. V was pared by 6 bases and J by 4 bases, with 6 bases of the junction left unmatched. This CDR3 has 15 amino acids. CDR1 is SQVTM and CDR2 is ANQGSEA in the germline V gene. The CDR3 DNA reads as TGCAGCGTCAGAATGACTAGCGGGGGGTACAATGAGCAGTTCTTC. It is translated as CSVRMTSGGYNEQFF.

On this clone: Other nucleotide sequences from this sample produce the same CDR3. The V and J genes are TRBV5-1 and TRBJ1-1, with TRBD1 as a possible D gene (6 bases). CDR1 and CDR2 (germline): SGHRS, YFSETQ. Trimming took off 2 bases at V and 1 base at J, with 9 bases between the two ends. This CDR3 spans 14 amino acids. The CDR3 coding sequence is TGCGCCAGCAGCTTCCTACAGGGGAACACTGAAGCTTTCTTT. Its protein is CASSFLQGNTEAFF.

This clone has just one count. The chain couples TRBV10-3 to TRBJ1-6, with 7 bases aligning to TRBD1. This CDR3 spans 13 amino acids. The germline CDR1 and CDR2 sequences are ENHRY and SYGVKD. V lost 9 bases, J lost 3 bases, and 2 bases stayed unmatched. The CDR3 sequence is CAIRDSYNSPLHF. CDR3 nucleotide sequence: TGTGCCATTAGGGACAGCTATAATTCACCCCTCCACTTT.

The chain joins TRBV5-1 to TRBJ1-1; 9 positions match TRBD1. The CDR3 is 14 residues long. The V gene end was trimmed by 4 bases and the J gene end by 3 bases; junction bases not matched to a gene: 4. The germline CDR1 and CDR2 sequences are SGHRS and YFSETQ. The CDR3 DNA is TGCGCCAGCAGCCAAACAGGGGGCGACACTGAAGCTTTCTTT. It is translated as CASSQTGGDTEAFF.

In DNA, the CDR3 is TGCGCCAGCAGTTCAGAAAGGGGCCAAGAGACCCAGTACTTC. Amino acid sequence: CASSSERGQETQYF. The genes are TRBV5-1 and TRBJ2-5, with TRBD1 as a possible D gene (5 bases). The CDR3 consists of 14 residues. Germline loops: CDR1 SGHRS, CDR2 YFSETQ. V shed 5 bases and J shed 1 base, with 12 bases lying between them.

J is TRBJ2-3 and V is TRBV7-8; 10 bases map to TRBD2. V dropped 3 bases and J dropped 0; count of bases not matched to a gene: 9. CDR3 length: 18 residues. Germline V lookup: CDR1 SGHVS, CDR2 FQNEAQ. CDR3 loop: CASSLLAGALTSTDTQYF. The DNA of the CDR3 is TGTGCCAGCAGCTTGCTAGCGGGGGCCCTGACAAGCACAGATACGCAGTATTTT. Supplemented by reference TRBV7-8 and TRBJ2-3, the full variable domain reads GAGVSQSPRYKVAKRGQDVALRCDPISGHVSLFWYQQALGQGPEFLTYFQNEAQLDKSGLPSDRFFAERPEGSVSTLKIQRTQQEDSAVYLCASSLLAGALTSTDTQYFGPGTRLTVL.